This TCR beta chain originates from a study of blood T cell repertoires in COVID-19. Study-level background: The United States, Italy and Spain were the sources of the acute and convalescent COVID-19 samples. The analysed material was cDNA or gDNA that came from T cells, B-cell-depleted T cells, or PBMCs.

Germline CDR1 reads LNHDA; CDR2 reads SQIVND (reference sequence). With V trimmed by 7 bases and J by 4 bases, 7 bases remained unmatched. The CDR3 is 14 amino acids. TCRdb keeps only in-frame clones here, not all; method: immunoSEQ multiplex PCR. The table has around 440,000 clones, approximately 88% seen once. Specimen: peripheral blood. The chain couples TRBV19 to TRBJ2-1, with 7 bases that match TRBD1. This sequence originates from a woman between 50 and 59 years old with COVID-19, enrolled during active disease. For the CDR3, the DNA is TGTGCCAGTAATGACAGGGCCCTGTACAATGAGCAGTTCTTC. Amino acids: CASNDRALYNEQFF.